This T cell receptor beta chain was captured by sequencing in a study of Ad26.COV2.S vaccination and SARS-CoV-2 variants. Details on this clone: Its antigen is not known. The junction differs from germline at one of its ends, possibly a read error.

The CDR3 covers 15 residues. CDR1 and CDR2 from the germline V gene are LGHDT and YNNKEL (reference sequence). Documented treatment: some 19 received Ad26.COV2.S at low or high dose, single or two shots; about five received placebo; per-sample allocation not given. Specimens were obtained on day 63 following the first vaccine or placebo injection. Assay used: immunoSEQ multiplex PCR; TCRdb lists only in-frame clones, some missing. The data hold 300,000 to 450,000 clones, with approximately 81% observed a single time. Findings and caveats of the study: Placebo recipients had lower spike-specific TCR breadth than vaccine recipients.

The clonotype comes from a person aged 18-60 years who received the Ad26.COV2.S COVID-19 vaccine or a placebo. Sequenced here: peripheral blood, sampled in a trial of Ad26.COV2.S vaccine versus placebo. The chain has TRBV3-1 (or the pseudogene TRBV3-2) and TRBJ2-5, with TRBD1 as a possible D gene (7 bases). The CDR3 region is CASSRGKQGLEAQYF. The CDR3 region has the DNA TGTGCCAGCAGCCGCGGGAAACAGGGGCTAGAGGCCCAGTACTTC.